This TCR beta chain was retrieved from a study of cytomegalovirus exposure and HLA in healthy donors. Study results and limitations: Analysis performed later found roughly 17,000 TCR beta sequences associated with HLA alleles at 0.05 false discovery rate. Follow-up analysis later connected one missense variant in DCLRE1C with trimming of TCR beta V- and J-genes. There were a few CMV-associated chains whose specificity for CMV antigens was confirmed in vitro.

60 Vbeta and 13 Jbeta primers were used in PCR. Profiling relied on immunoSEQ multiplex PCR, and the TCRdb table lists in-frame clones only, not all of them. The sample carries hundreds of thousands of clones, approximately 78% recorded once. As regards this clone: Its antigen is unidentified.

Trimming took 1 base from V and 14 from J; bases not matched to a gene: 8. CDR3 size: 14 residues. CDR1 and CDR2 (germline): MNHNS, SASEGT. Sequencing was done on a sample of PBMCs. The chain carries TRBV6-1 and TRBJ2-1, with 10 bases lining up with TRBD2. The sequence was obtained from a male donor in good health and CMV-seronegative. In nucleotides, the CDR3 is TGTGCCAGCAGTGAAGATTTTAGCGGGAGGAGAAAGTTCTTC. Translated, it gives CASSEDFSGRRKFF.